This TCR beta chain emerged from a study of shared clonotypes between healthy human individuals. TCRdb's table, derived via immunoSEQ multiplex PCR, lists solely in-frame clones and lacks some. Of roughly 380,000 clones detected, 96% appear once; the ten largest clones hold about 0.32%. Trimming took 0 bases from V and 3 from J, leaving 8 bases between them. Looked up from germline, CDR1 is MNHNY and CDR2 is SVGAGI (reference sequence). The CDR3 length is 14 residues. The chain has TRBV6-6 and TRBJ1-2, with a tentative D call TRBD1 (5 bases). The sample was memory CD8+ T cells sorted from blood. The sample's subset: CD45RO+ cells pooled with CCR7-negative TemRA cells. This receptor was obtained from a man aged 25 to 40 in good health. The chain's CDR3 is CASSYSTADYGYTF. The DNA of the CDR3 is TGTGCCAGCAGTTACTCGACAGCCGACTATGGCTACACCTTC.